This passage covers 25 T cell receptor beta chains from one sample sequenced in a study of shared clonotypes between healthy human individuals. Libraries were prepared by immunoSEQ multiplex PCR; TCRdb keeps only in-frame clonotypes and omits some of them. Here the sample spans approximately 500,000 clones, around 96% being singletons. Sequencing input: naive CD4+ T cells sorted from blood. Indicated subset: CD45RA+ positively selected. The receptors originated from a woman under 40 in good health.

CDR3 protein: CAISGTGDGYTF. DNA for the CDR3: TGTGCCATCAGTGGGACAGGGGACGGCTACACCTTC. The chain uses TRBV10-3 and TRBJ1-2, with 9 bases fitting TRBD1. The CDR3 consists of 12 residues. CDR1 is ENHRY and CDR2 is SYGVKD in the germline V gene. The trim removed 4 bases at V and 8 bases at J, leaving 2 bases unmatched.

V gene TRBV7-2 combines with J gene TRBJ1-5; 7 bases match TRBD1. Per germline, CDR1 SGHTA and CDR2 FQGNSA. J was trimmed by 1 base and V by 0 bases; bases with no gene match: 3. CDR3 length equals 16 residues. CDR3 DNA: TGTGCCAGCAGCTTAGCGGGCAGGGGGAGCAATCAGCCCCAGCATTTT. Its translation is CASSLAGRGSNQPQHF.

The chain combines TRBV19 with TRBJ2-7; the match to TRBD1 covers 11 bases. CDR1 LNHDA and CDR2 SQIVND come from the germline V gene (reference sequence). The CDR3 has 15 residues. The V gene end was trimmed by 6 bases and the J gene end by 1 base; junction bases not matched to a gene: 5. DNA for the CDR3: TGTGCCAGTAGCCCGGGACAGGGGGAATCCTACGAGCAGTACTTC. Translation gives CASSPGQGESYEQYF. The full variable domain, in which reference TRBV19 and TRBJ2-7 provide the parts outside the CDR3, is DGGITQSPKYLFRKEGQNVTLSCEQNLNHDAMYWYRQDPGQGLRLIYYSQIVNDFQKGDIAEGYSVSREKKESFPLTVTSAQKNPTAFYLCASSPGQGESYEQYFGPGTRLTVT.

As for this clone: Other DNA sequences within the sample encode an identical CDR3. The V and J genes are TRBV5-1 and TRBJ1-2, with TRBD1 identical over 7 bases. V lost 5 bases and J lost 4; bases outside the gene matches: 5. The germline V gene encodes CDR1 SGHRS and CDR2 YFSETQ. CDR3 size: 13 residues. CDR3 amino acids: CASSLAGGYGYTF. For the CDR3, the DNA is TGCGCCAGCAGTCTGGCAGGGGGCTATGGCTACACCTTC.

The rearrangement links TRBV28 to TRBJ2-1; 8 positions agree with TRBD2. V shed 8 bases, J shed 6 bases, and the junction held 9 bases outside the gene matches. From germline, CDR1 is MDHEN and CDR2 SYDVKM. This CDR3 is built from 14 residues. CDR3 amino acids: CASSGAGGLNEQFF. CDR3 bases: TGTGCCAGCTCCGGGGCGGGGGGCCTCAATGAGCAGTTCTTC. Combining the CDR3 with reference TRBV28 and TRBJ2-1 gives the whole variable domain DVKVTQSSRYLVKRTGEKVFLECVQDMDHENMFWYRQDPGLGLRLIYFSYDVKMKEKGDIPEGYSVSREKKERFSLILESASTNQTSMYLCASSGAGGLNEQFFGPGTRLTVL.

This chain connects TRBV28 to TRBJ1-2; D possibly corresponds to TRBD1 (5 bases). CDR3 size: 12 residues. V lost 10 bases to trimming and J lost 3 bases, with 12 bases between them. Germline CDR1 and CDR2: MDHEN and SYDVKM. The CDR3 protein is CATVDRDYGYTF. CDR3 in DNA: TGTGCCACCGTAGACAGAGACTATGGCTACACCTTC.

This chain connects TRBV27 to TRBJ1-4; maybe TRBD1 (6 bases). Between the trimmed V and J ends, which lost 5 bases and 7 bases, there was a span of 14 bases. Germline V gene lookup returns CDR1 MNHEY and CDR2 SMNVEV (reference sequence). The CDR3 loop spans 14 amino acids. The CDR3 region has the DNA TGTGCCAGCAGTGAGGGGGGGTGGACTGAAAAACTGTTTTTT. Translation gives CASSEGGWTEKLFF.

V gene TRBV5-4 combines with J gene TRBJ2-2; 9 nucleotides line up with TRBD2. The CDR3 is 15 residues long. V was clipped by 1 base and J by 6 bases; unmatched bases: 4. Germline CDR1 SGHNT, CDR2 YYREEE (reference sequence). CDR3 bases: TGTGCCAGCAGCTTGCTAGCGGGGCCGGCCGGGGAGCTGTTTTTT. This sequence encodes CASSLLAGPAGELFF.

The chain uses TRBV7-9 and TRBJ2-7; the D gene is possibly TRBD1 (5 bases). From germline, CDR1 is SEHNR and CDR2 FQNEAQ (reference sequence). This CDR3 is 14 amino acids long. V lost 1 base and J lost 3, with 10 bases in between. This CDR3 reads CASSLDRLDYEQYF. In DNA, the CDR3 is TGTGCCAGCAGCTTAGACAGGTTGGACTACGAGCAGTACTTC.

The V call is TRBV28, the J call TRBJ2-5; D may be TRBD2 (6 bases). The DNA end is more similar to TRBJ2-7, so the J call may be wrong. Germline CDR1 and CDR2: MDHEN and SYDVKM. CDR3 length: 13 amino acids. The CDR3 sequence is CASRRTNSYEQYF. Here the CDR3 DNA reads TGTGCCAGCAGACGGACTAATTCCTACGAGCAGTACTTC.

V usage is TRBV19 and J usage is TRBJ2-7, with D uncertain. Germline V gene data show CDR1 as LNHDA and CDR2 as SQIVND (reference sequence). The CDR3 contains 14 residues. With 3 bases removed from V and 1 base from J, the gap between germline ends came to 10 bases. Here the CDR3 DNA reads TGTGCCAGTAGTATTTGGATAAATTCCTACGAGCAGTACTTC. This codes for CASSIWINSYEQYF.

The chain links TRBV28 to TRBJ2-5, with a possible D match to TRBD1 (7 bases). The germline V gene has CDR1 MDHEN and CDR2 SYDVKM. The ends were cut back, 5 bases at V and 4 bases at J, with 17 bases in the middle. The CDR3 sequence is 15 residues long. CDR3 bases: TGTGCCAGCAGTGGGACTGACAGGGTTCGAGAGACCCAGTACTTC. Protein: CASSGTDRVRETQYF.

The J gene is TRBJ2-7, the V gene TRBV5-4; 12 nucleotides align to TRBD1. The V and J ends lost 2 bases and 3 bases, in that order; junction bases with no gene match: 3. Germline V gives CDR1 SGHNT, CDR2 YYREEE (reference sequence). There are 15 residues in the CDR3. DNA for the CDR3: TGTGCCAGCAGCTTCGGGACAGGGGGCCTCTACGAGCAGTACTTC. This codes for CASSFGTGGLYEQYF.

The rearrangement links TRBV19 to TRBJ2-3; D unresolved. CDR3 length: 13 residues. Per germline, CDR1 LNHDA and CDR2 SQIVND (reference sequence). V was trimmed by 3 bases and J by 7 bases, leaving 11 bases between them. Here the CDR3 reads CASSIPGVHTQYF. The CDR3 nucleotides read TGTGCCAGTAGTATCCCGGGCGTACATACGCAGTATTTT.

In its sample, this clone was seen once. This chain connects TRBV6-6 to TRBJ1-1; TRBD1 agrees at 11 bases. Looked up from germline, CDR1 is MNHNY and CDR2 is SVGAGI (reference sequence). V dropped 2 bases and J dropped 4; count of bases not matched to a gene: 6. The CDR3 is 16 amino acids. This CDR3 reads CASSYGGDRGSTEAFF. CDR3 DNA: TGTGCCAGCAGTTACGGGGGGGACAGGGGGAGCACTGAAGCTTTCTTT.

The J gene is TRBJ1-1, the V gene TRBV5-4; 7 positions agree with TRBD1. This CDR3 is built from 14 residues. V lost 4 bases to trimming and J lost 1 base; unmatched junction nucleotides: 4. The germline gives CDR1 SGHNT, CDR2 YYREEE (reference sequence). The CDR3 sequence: CASSAGTENTEAFF. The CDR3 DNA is TGTGCCAGCAGCGCCGGGACAGAGAACACTGAAGCTTTCTTT.

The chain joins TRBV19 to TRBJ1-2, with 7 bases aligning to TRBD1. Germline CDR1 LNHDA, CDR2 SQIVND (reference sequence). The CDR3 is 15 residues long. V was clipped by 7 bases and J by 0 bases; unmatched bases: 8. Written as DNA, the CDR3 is TGTGCCAGTAACCGGACAGGCGCCGCTAACTATGGCTACACCTTC. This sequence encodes CASNRTGAANYGYTF.

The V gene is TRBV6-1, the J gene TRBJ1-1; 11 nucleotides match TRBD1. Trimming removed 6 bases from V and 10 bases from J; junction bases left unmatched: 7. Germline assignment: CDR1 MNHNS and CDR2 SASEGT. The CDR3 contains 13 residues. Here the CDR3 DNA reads TGTGCCAGCAGGGACAGGGGGCAGGAAGTAGCTTTCTTT. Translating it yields CASRDRGQEVAFF.

CDR3 sequence (DNA): TGTGCCAGCAGCCGAGGGACGACGCTCTCTGGAAACACCATATATTTT. Encoded protein: CASSRGTTLSGNTIYF. The J gene is TRBJ1-3, the V gene TRBV28; D perhaps matches TRBD1 (5 bases). Trimming pared 6 bases from V and 0 bases from J, leaving 15 bases between. CDR3 size: 16 residues. Germline values: CDR1 MDHEN, CDR2 SYDVKM.

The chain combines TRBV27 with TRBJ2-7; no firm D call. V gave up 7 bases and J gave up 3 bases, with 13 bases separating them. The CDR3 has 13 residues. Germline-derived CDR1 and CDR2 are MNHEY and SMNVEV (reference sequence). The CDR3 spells CASKRAGGYEQYF. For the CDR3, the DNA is TGTGCCAGCAAAAGGGCAGGCGGCTACGAGCAGTACTTC.

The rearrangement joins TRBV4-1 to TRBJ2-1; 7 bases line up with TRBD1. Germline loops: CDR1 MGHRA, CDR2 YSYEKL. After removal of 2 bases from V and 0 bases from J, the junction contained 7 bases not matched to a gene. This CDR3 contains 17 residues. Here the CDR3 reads CASSQPRQGSSYNEQFF. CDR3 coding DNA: TGCGCCAGCAGCCAACCCCGACAGGGCAGCTCCTACAATGAGCAGTTCTTC.

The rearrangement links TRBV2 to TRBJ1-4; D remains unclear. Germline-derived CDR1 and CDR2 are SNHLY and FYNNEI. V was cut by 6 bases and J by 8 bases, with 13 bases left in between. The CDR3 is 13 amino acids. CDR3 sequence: CASRSRSEEKLFF. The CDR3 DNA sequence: TGTGCCAGCAGGAGTCGTTCGGAGGAAAAACTGTTTTTT.

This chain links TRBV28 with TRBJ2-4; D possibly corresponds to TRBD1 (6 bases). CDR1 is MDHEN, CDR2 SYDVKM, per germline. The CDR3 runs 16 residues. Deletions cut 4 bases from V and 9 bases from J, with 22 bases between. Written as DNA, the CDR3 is TGTGCCAGCAGTTCTATACCCATGTGGGAACAGGGCATTCAGTACTTC. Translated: CASSSIPMWEQGIQYF.

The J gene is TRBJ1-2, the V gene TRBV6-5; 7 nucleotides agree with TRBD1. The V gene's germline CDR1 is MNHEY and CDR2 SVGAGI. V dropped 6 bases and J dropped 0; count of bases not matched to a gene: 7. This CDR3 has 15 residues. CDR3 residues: CASSRPGTANYGYTF. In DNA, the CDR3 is TGTGCCAGCAGCCGCCCCGGGACAGCTAACTATGGCTACACCTTC.

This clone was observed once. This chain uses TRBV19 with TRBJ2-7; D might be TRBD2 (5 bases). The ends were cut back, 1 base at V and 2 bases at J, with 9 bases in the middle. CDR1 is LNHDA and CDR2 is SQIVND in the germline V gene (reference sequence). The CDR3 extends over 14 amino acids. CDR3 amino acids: CASSIGEGAYEQYF. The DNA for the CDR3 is TGTGCCAGTAGTATAGGAGAGGGCGCCTACGAGCAGTACTTC.